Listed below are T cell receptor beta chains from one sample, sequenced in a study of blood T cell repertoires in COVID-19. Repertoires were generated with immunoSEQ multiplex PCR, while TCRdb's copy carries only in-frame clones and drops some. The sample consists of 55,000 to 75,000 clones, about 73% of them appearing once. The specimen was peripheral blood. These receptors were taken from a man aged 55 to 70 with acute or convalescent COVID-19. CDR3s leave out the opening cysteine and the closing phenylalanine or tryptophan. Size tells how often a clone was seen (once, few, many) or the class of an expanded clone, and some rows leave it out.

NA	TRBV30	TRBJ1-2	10	AWSPQGYGYT
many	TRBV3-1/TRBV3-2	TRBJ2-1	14	ASSQDKAGGEDEQF
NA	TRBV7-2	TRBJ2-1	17	ASSLIGTSGVSSYNEQF
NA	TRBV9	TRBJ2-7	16	ASSVETGEGIVEDEQY
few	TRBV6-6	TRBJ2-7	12	ASTPGQVAYEQY
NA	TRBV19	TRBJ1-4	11	ASSIGGIEKLF
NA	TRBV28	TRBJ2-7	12	ASTLTGTGKEQY
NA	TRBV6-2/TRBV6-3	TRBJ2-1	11	ASSNQGWSEQF
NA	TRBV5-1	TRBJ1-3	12	ASSLSVAGNTIY
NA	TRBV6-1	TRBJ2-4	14	ASSASIGQVGGIQY
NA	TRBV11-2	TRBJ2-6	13	ASSLYQAGANVLT
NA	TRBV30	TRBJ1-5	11	AWGRGFNQPQH
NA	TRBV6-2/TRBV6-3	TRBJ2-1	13	ASSWGQGAPNEQF
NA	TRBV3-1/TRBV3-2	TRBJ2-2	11	ASSLQGNGELF
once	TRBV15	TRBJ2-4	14	ATSSRAGLAKNIQY
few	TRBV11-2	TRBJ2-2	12	ASSLYRDTGELF
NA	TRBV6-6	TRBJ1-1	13	ASTLTPDRGSEAF